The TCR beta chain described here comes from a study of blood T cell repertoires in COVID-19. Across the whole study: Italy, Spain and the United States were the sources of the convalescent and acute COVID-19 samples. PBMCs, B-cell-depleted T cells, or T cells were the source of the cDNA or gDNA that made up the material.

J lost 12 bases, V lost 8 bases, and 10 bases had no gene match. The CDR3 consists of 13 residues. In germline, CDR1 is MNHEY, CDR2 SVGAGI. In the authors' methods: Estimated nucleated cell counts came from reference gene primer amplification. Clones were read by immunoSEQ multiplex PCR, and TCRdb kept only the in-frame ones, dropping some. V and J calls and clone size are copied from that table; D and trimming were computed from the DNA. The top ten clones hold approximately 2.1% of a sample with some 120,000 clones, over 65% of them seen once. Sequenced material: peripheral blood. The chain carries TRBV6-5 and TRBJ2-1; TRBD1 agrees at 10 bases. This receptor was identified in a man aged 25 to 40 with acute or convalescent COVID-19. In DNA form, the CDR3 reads TGTGCCAGCTCGAGACAGGGGGCGAGAGGGCAGTTCTTC. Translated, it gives CASSRQGARGQFF.